This entry features one TCR beta chain sequence. The sample belongs to a study of T-cell memory formation after mild COVID-19. Overall study: Clusters were largely donor specific.

The germline V gene has CDR1 MNHEY and CDR2 SVGAGI. The CDR3 consists of 11 residues. Trimming pared 5 bases from V and 9 bases from J, leaving 8 bases between. TCRdb used MiXCR to reprocess the 5' RACE reads, holding one entry per CDR3 protein. This table holds under 250,000 distinct CDR3 sequences, 15% found once. Sequenced: PBMCs or a T cell subset sorted from them (not recorded which). This TCR came from an adult woman who had mild COVID-19 (a few samples of this study predate the infection). Cell type and time point are not known. This sequence joins TRBV6-5 and TRBJ2-1; D may be TRBD2 (5 bases). For the CDR3, the DNA is TGTGCCAGCAGTACTAGACGTGAGCAGTTCTTC. Its translation is CASSTRREQFF.